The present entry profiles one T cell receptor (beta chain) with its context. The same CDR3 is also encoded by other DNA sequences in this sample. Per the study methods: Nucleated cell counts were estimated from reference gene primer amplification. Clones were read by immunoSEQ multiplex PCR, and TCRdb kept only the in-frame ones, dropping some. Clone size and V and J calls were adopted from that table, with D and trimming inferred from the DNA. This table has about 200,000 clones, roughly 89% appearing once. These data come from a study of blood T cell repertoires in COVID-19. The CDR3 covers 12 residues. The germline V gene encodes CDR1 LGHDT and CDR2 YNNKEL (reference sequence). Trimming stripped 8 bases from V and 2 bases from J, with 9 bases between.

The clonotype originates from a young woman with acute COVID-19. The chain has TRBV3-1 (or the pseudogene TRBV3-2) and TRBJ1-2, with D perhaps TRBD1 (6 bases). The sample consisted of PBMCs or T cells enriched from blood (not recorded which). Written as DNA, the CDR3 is TGTGCCAGCGGTCAGGGGAACTATGGCTACACCTTC. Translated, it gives CASGQGNYGYTF.